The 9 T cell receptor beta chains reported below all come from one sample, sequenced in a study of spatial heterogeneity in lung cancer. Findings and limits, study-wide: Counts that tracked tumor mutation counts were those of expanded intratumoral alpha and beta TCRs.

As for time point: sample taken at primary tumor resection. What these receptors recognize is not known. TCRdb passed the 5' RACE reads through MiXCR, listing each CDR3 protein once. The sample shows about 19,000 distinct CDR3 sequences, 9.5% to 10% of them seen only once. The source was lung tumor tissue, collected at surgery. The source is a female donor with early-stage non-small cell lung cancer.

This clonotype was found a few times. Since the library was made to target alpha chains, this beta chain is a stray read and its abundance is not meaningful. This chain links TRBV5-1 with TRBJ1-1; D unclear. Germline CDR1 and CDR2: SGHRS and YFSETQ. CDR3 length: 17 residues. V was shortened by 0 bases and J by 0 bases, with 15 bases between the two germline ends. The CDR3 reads CASSLVRGTGVNTEAFF. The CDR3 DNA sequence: TGCGCCAGCAGCTTGGTCCGGGGAACTGGGGTGAACACTGAAGCTTTCTTT.

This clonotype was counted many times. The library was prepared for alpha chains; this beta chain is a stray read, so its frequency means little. This chain's CDR3 is CASSGGRYEQYF. The DNA of the CDR3 is TGTGCCAGTTCGGGGGGGAGGTACGAGCAGTACTTC. This chain uses TRBV28 with TRBJ2-7; TRBD2 agrees at 8 bases. Germline assignment: CDR1 MDHEN and CDR2 SYDVKM. Trimming removed 9 bases from V and 4 bases from J; junction bases left unmatched: 5. The CDR3 contains 12 residues.

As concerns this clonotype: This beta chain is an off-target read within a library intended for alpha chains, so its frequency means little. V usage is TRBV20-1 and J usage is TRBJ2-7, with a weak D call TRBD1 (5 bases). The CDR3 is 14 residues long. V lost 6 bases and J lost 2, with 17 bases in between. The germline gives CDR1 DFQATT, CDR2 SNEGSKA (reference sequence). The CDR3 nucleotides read TGCAGTGCCCACGGACACCAACCCCCCTACGAGCAGTACTTC. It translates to CSAHGHQPPYEQYF.

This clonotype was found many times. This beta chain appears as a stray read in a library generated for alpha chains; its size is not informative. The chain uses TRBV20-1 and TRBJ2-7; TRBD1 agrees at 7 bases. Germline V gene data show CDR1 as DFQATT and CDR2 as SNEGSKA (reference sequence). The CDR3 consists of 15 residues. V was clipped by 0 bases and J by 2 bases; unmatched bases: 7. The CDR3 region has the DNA TGCAGTGCTAGAGATGGAAACAGGGGAACCTACGAGCAGTACTTC. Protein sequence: CSARDGNRGTYEQYF.

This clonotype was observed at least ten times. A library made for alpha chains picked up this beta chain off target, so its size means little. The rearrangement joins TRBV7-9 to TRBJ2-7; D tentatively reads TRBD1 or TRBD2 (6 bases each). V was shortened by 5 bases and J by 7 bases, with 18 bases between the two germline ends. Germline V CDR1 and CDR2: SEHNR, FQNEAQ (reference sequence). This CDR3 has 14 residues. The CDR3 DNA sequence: TGTGCCAGCAGCCCCCTTCGACAGGCGGGGGAGCAGTACTTC. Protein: CASSPLRQAGEQYF.

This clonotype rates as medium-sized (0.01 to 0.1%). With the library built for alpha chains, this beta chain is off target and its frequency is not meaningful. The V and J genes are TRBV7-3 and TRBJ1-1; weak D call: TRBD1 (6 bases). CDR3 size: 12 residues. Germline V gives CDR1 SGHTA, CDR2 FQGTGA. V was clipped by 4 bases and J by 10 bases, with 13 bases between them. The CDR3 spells CASSSGQGLAFF. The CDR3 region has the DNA TGTGCCAGCAGCTCGGGGCAGGGGTTAGCTTTCTTT.

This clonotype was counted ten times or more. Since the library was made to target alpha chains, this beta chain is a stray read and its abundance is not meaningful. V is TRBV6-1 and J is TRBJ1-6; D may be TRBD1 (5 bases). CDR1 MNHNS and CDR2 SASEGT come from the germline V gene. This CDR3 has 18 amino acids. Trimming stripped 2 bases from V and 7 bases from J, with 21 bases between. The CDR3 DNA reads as TGTGCCAGCAGTGAAAGACCTAAGGGCCCCGGGGCCAATTCACCCCTCCACTTT. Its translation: CASSERPKGPGANSPLHF.

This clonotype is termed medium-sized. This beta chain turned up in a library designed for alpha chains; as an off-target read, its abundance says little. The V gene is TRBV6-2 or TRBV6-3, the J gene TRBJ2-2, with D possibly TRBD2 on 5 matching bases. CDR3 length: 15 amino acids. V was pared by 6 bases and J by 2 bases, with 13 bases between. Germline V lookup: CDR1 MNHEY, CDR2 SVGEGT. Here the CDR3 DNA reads TGTGCCAGCAGCCGACAAGCGGTTAACACCGGGGAGCTGTTTTTT. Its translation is CASSRQAVNTGELFF.

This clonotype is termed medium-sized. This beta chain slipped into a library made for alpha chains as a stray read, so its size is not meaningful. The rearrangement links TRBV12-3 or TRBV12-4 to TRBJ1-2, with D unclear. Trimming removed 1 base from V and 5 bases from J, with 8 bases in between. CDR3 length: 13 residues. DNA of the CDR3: TGTGCCAGCAGTTTAGTACCAGCGTATGGCTACACCTTC. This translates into CASSLVPAYGYTF.